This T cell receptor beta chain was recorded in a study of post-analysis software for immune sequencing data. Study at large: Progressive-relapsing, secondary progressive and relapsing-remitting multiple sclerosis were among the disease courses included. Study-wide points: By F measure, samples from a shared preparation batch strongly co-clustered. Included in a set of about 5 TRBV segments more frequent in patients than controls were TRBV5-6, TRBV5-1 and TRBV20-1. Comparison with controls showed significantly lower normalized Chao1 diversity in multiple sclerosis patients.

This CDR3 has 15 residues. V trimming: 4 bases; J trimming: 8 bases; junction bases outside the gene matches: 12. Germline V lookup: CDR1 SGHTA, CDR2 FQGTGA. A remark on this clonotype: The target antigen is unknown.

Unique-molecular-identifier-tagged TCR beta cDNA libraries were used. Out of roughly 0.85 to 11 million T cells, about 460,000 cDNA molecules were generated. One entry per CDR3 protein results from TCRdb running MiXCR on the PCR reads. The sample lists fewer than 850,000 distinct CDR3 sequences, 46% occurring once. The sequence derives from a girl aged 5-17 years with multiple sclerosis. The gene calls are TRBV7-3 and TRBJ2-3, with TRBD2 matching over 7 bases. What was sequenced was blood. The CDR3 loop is CASSYKAGPSGTQYF. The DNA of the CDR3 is TGTGCCAGCAGCTACAAAGCGGGGCCGTCGGGTACGCAGTATTTT.